There are many counts of the clone carrying this T cell receptor (beta chain). V gave up 3 bases and J gave up 0 bases, with 5 bases separating them. The CDR3 spans 12 residues. CDR1 DFQATT and CDR2 SNEGSKA come from the germline V gene (reference sequence). These data come from a study of read filtering for tumor transcriptome and immune sequencing. Study information: TCR-mapped reads were about 3.5 to 10.27 million with IR-seq versus about 80 to 1273 with RNA-seq.

This library used roughly 370 ng RNA and molecular barcoded adaptors spanning alpha/delta and beta/gamma chains. One entry per CDR3 protein results from TCRdb running MiXCR on the reads. The data hold approximately 90,000 distinct CDR3 sequences, with around a fifth observed a single time. Bone marrow was sampled from every patient at the time of active disease. The receptor was derived from a donor at least 40 years old with multiple myeloma. The rearrangement joins TRBV20-1 to TRBJ1-1; unclear D gene. Sequenced sample: a population of CD138-negative cells sorted from bone marrow. CDR3 amino acids: CSARSVNTEAFF. CDR3 in DNA: TGCAGTGCTAGGTCGGTGAACACTGAAGCTTTCTTT.